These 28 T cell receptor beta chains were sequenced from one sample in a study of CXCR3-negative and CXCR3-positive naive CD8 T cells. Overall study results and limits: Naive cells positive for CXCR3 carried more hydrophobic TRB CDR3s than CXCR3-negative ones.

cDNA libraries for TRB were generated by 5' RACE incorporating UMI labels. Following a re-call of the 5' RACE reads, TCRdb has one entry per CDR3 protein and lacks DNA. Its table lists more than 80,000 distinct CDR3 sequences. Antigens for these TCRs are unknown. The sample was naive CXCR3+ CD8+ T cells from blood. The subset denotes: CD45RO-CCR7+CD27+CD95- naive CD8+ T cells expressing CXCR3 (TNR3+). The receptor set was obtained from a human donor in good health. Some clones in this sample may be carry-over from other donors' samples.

CDR3: CASSSQGNYYEQYF. The chain recombines TRBV7-9 with TRBJ2-7; absent DNA, TCRdb's TRBD1 call cannot be checked. CDR1 and CDR2 (germline): SEHNR, FQNEAQ (reference sequence). The CDR3 runs 14 residues.

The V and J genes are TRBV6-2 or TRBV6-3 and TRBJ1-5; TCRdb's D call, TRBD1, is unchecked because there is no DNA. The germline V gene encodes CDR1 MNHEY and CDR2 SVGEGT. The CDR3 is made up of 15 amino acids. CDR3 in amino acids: CASSFLGTGRQPQHF.

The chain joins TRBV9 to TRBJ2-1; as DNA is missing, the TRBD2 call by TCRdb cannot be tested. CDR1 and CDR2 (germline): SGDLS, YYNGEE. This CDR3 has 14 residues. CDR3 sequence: CASSVEARDHEQFF.

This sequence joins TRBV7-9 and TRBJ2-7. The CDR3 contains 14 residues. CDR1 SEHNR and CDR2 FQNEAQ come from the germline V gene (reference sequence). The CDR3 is CASSEAAGAYEQYF.

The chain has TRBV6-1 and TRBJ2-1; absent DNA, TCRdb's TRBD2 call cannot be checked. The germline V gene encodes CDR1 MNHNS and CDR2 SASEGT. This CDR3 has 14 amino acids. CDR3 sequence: CASGMGGNRNEQFF.

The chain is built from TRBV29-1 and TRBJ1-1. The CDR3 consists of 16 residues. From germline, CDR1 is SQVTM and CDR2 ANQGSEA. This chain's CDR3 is CSADGGIVALNTEAFF.

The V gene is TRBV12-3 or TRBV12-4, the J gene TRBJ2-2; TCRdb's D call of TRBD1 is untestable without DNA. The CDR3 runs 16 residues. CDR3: CASSLVLGTDTGELFF.

The CDR3 reads CSGERQGAGKTQYF. The chain joins TRBV29-1 to TRBJ2-5; lacking DNA, the TRBD1 call made by TCRdb goes unchecked. CDR1 is SQVTM and CDR2 is ANQGSEA in the germline V gene. The CDR3 is made up of 14 amino acids.

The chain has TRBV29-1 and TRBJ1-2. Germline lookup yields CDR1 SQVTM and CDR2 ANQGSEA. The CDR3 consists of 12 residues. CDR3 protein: CSVRGSTYGYTF. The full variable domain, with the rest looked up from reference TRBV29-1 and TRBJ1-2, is SAVISQKPSRDICQRGTSLTIQCQVDSQVTMMFWYRQQPGQSLTLIATANQGSEATYESGFVIDKFPISRPNLTFSTLTVSNMSPEDSSIYLCSVRGSTYGYTFGSGTRLTVV.

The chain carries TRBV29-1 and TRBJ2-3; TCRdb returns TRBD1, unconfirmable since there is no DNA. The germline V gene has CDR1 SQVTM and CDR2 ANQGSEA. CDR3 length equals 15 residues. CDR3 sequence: CSARGGGGPTDTQYF.

This CDR3 reads CASSLDNYNEQFF. This chain joins TRBV5-5 and TRBJ2-1. The CDR3 is made up of 13 amino acids. Germline CDR1 reads SGHKS; CDR2 reads YYEKEE (reference sequence).

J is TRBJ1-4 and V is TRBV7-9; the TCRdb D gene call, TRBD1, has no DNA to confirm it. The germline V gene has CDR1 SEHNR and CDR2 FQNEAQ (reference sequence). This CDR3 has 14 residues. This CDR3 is CASSARDEDEKLFF.

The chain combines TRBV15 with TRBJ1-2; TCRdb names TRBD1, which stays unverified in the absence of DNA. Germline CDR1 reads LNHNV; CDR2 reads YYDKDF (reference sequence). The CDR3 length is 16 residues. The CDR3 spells CATSRGPPDRAPGYTF.

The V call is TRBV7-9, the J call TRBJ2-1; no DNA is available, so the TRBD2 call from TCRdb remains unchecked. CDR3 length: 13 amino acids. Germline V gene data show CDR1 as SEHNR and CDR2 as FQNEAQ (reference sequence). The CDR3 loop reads CASSSLADNEQFF.

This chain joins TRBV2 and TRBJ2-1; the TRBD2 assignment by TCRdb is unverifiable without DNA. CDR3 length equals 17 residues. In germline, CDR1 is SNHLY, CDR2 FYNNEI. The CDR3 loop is CATSGPLGGSPYNEQFF.

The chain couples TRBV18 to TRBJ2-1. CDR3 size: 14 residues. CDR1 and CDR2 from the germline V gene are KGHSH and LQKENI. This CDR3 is CASSVSDTYNEQFF.

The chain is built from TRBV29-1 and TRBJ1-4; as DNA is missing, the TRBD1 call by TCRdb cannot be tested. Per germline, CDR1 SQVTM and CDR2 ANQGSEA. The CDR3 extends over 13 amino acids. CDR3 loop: CSATGTIDEKLFF.

CDR3 sequence: CASRYSGGYYNEQFF. This chain uses TRBV3-1 with TRBJ2-1; TCRdb designates TRBD2, a call that cannot be tested without DNA. The germline V gene has CDR1 LGHDT and CDR2 YNNKEL (reference sequence). There are 15 residues in the CDR3.

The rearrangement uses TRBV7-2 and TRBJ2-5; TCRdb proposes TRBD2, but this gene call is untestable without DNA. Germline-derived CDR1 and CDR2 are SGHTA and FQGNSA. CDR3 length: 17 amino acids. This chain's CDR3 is CASSPSLSGGLRETQYF.

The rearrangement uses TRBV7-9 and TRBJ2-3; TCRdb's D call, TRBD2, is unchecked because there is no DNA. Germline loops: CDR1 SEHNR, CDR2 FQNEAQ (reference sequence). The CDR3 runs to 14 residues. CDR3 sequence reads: CASSLRRDEDTQYF.

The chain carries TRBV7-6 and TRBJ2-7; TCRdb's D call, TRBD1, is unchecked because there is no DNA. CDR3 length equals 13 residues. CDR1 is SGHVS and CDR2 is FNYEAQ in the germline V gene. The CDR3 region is CASSLEPGALQYF.

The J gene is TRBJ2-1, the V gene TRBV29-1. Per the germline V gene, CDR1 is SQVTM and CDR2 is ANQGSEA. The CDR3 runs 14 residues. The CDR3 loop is CSVEDLMSYNEQFF.

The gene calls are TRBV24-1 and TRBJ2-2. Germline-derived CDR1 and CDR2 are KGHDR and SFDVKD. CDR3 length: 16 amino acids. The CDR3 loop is CATSEPGFPNTGELFF.

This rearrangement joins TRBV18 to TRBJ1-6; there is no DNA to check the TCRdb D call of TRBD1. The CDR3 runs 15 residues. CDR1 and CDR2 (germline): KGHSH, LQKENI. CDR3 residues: CASSPTGDLDSPLHF.

This chain's CDR3 is CASSPGTTRTDTQYF. The chain combines TRBV6-5 with TRBJ2-3; TCRdb's assignment of TRBD2 cannot be checked, as there is no DNA. Germline V lookup: CDR1 MNHEY, CDR2 SVGAGI. The CDR3 is 15 residues long.

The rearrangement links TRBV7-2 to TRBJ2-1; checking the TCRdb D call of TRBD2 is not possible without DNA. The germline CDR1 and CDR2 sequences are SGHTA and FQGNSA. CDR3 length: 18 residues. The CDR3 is CASSLGTSGTGWLDEQFF. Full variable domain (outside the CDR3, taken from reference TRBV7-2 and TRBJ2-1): GAGVSQSPSNKVTEKGKDVELRCDPISGHTALYWYRQSLGQGLEFLIYFQGNSAPDKSGLPSDRFSAERTGGSVSTLTIQRTQQEDSAVYLCASSLGTSGTGWLDEQFFGPGTRLTVL.

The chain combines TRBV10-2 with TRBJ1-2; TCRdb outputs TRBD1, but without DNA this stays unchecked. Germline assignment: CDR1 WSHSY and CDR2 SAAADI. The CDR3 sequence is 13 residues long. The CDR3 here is CASGDGAFYGYTF.

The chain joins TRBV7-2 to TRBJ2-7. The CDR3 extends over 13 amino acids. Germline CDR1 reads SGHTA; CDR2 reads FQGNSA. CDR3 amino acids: CASSFMQHYEQYF.